This passage covers 21 T cell receptor beta chains from one sample sequenced in a study of early T cells in non-severe SARS-CoV-2 infection. TCRdb re-called the 5' RACE reads with MiXCR, one entry per CDR3 protein. The sample has roughly 70,000 distinct CDR3 sequences; roughly a fifth are singletons. The sample consisted of whole blood, taken at baseline. All receptors derive from an adult who was a healthcare worker with PCR-confirmed SARS-CoV-2 infection or an uninfected control (not recorded which).

CDR3 nucleotide sequence: TGTGCCTGGAGTAGAGGGTGGGTCTCTGGAAACACCATATATTTT. Translation gives CAWSRGWVSGNTIYF. The chain employs TRBV30 and TRBJ1-3; no clear D gene. Trimming removed 2 bases at V and 0 bases at J, with 11 bases between. Germline lookup yields CDR1 GTSNPN and CDR2 SVGIG (reference sequence). This CDR3 has 15 amino acids.

This chain connects TRBV18 to TRBJ2-2, with D unresolved. CDR1 is KGHSH and CDR2 is LQKENI in the germline V gene. V was pared by 5 bases and J by 7 bases, with 11 bases between. The CDR3 consists of 13 residues. The CDR3 sequence is CASSSQFGGELFF. CDR3 DNA: TGTGCCAGCTCATCTCAATTCGGCGGGGAGCTGTTTTTT.

V usage is TRBV18 and J usage is TRBJ1-4; maybe TRBD1 (6 bases). The CDR3 loop spans 14 amino acids. The germline V gene encodes CDR1 KGHSH and CDR2 LQKENI. V was pared by 3 bases and J by 12 bases, with 17 bases between. CDR3 nucleotide sequence: TGTGCCAGCTCACCGGGACAAGGGACCGTTGAACTGTTTTTT. Protein product: CASSPGQGTVELFF.

The rearrangement uses TRBV2 and TRBJ2-3; D gene ambiguous. The germline V gene has CDR1 SNHLY and CDR2 FYNNEI. With 5 bases removed from V and 8 bases from J, the gap between germline ends came to 14 bases. The CDR3 runs 13 residues. CDR3 sequence: CASSTNSLATQYF. In DNA form, the CDR3 reads TGTGCCAGCAGTACCAACTCCCTGGCTACGCAGTATTTT.

This clonotype was recorded at least ten times. The chain recombines TRBV20-1 with TRBJ2-5; a weak D match, TRBD2 (5 bases). CDR3 size: 13 residues. Trimming took 0 bases from V and 8 from J, leaving 13 bases between them. CDR1 and CDR2 from the germline V gene are DFQATT and SNEGSKA (reference sequence). CDR3 sequence: CSARDSSEGTQYF. Written as DNA, the CDR3 is TGCAGTGCTAGAGATTCAAGCGAGGGAACCCAGTACTTC.

The chain joins TRBV13 to TRBJ1-2; 8 nucleotides agree with TRBD1. The germline V gene encodes CDR1 PRHDT and CDR2 FYEKMQ (reference sequence). The CDR3 is made up of 14 amino acids. The V and J ends lost 8 bases and 4 bases, in that order; junction bases with no gene match: 9. The CDR3: CASAGGRNFYGYTF. The DNA for the CDR3 is TGTGCCAGCGCAGGGGGCAGGAACTTCTATGGCTACACCTTC.

Note on this clonotype: One end of the junction is discordant with germline, which a read error may explain. J is TRBJ1-2 and V is TRBV20-1; no definite D call. The CDR3 consists of 12 residues. Looked up from germline, CDR1 is DFQATT and CDR2 is SNEGSKA (reference sequence). The CDR3 bases are TGCAGTGCTCGAGATCCAACTTATGGCTACACCTTC. Its translation: CSARDPTYGYTF.

This clonotype was seen repeatedly, ten times or more. This chain uses TRBV5-1 with TRBJ2-7; a weak D match, TRBD1 (5 bases). CDR3 length: 15 residues. Germline loops: CDR1 SGHRS, CDR2 YFSETQ. Trimming stripped 0 bases from V and 0 bases from J, with 10 bases between. The chain's CDR3 is CASSLGGHSSYEQYF. The DNA of the CDR3 is TGCGCCAGCAGCTTGGGTGGACATTCCTCCTACGAGCAGTACTTC. The variable domain in full, completed from reference TRBV5-1 and TRBJ2-7, reads KAGVTQTPRYLIKTRGQQVTLSCSPISGHRSVSWYQQTPGQGLQFLFEYFSETQRNKGNFPGRFSGRQFSNSRSEMNVSTLELGDSALYLCASSLGGHSSYEQYFGPGTRLTVT.

The sample holds a few counts of this clonotype. This chain connects TRBV12-3 or TRBV12-4 to TRBJ1-1; the D is unclear. The CDR3 loop spans 15 amino acids. The V gene lost 3 bases and the J gene lost 1 base, with 12 bases spanning the gap. CDR3 nucleotide sequence: TGTGCCAGCAGTTTGGGTTCCGCGGGGAACACTGAAGCTTTCTTT. Translation gives CASSLGSAGNTEAFF.

CDR3 coding DNA: TGTGCCAGCAGAGGACTAGCGGGGAGGTACGAGCAGTACTTC. It translates to CASRGLAGRYEQYF. The chain joins TRBV6-5 to TRBJ2-7; 12 bases are a match to TRBD2. CDR3 length: 14 amino acids. Germline CDR1 reads MNHEY; CDR2 reads SVGAGI. J gave up 4 bases and V 6 bases, and 4 bases lay outside the gene matches.

The chain joins TRBV4-1 to TRBJ2-5; either TRBD1 or TRBD2 may supply D (6 bases each). V was clipped by 5 bases and J by 3 bases, with 19 bases between them. Germline V gives CDR1 MGHRA, CDR2 YSYEKL. The length of the CDR3 is 16 residues. The CDR3 reads CASSVQWGAGKETQYF. CDR3 DNA sequence: TGCGCCAGCAGCGTACAATGGGGGGCAGGGAAAGAGACCCAGTACTTC.

This clonotype was detected only a few times. The CDR3 protein is CSVRTGGYPETQYF. In DNA, the CDR3 is TGCAGCGTCCGGACAGGGGGATATCCAGAGACCCAGTACTTC. V is TRBV29-1 and J is TRBJ2-5; 10 bases match TRBD1. J was trimmed by 4 bases and V by 6 bases; bases with no gene match: 8. Germline V gene lookup returns CDR1 SQVTM and CDR2 ANQGSEA. The CDR3 is 14 residues long.

The rearrangement joins TRBV7-9 to TRBJ2-7; D call uncertain. The germline gives CDR1 SEHNR, CDR2 FQNEAQ (reference sequence). The germline V and J ends were trimmed by 5 bases and 4 bases, with 9 bases remaining between them. The CDR3 contains 12 residues. CDR3 loop: CASSPRGYEQYF. The DNA for the CDR3 is TGTGCCAGCAGCCCCCGAGGATACGAGCAGTACTTC.

This chain links TRBV28 with TRBJ1-1; D is uncertain. Germline CDR1 MDHEN, CDR2 SYDVKM. V was trimmed by 2 bases and J by 7 bases, leaving 5 bases between them. The CDR3 is made up of 11 amino acids. As DNA, the CDR3 is TGTGCCAGCAGTTTAAGGTTTGAAGCTTTCTTT. Protein sequence: CASSLRFEAFF. The full variable domain, completed using reference TRBV28 and TRBJ1-1, is DVKVTQSSRYLVKRTGEKVFLECVQDMDHENMFWYRQDPGLGLRLIYFSYDVKMKEKGDIPEGYSVSREKKERFSLILESASTNQTSMYLCASSLRFEAFFGQGTRLTVV.

This clonotype showed up just a few times. The chain carries TRBV19 and TRBJ1-2; TRBD1 matches at 7 bases. J was trimmed by 6 bases and V by 6 bases; bases with no gene match: 13. The CDR3 has 15 amino acids. Germline assignment: CDR1 LNHDA and CDR2 SQIVND (reference sequence). CDR3 loop: CASSPSRDSSHGYTF. The CDR3 nucleotides are TGTGCCAGTAGCCCCTCGCGGGACAGCAGTCATGGCTACACCTTC.

This clonotype was picked up a small number of times. The chain links TRBV20-1 to TRBJ1-5; 7 nucleotides line up with TRBD1. The length of the CDR3 is 15 residues. The germline V gene has CDR1 DFQATT and CDR2 SNEGSKA (reference sequence). Trimming at V came to 2 bases and at J to 3 bases, leaving 7 bases not matched to a gene. The CDR3 DNA reads TGCAGTGCTAGACGGCCGGGACAGAACAATCAGCCCCAGCATTTT. Its protein product is CSARRPGQNNQPQHF.

This chain links TRBV7-9 with TRBJ2-3; no definite D call. The CDR3 contains 12 residues. V lost 1 base to trimming and J lost 6 bases, with 5 bases between them. Germline values: CDR1 SEHNR, CDR2 FQNEAQ (reference sequence). The CDR3 coding sequence is TGTGCCAGCAGCTTAGTAGCCGATACGCAGTATTTT. This translates into CASSLVADTQYF.

The J gene is TRBJ2-5, the V gene TRBV7-3, with D hard to call. Looked up from germline, CDR1 is SGHTA and CDR2 is FQGTGA. This CDR3 contains 13 residues. V was trimmed by 4 bases and J by 2 bases, leaving 8 bases between them. CDR3 sequence: CASSSSLQETQYF. The CDR3 DNA follows: TGTGCCAGCAGCTCAAGCCTTCAAGAGACCCAGTACTTC.

The sample holds a few counts of this clonotype. The rearrangement links TRBV4-2 to TRBJ2-7, with TRBD2 matching over 13 bases. Losses at the gene ends were 3 bases for V and 7 bases for J; bases not matched to a gene: 12. Germline values: CDR1 LGHNA, CDR2 YNFKEQ. The CDR3 contains 17 residues. The CDR3 reads CASSQGLAGPSQGEQYF. CDR3 DNA: TGTGCCAGCAGCCAGGGACTAGCGGGGCCATCCCAGGGGGAGCAGTACTTC.

This clonotype came up a few times. The chain is built from TRBV19 and TRBJ1-5; D perhaps matches TRBD1 (5 bases). The CDR3 loop spans 14 amino acids. V was shortened by 5 bases and J by 5 bases, with 13 bases between the two germline ends. The germline CDR1 and CDR2 sequences are LNHDA and SQIVND (reference sequence). DNA for the CDR3: TGTGCCAGTAGTCCCCGGGGCCAATATCAGCCCCAGCATTTT. Protein product: CASSPRGQYQPQHF.

Only a few counts were recorded for this clonotype. V usage is TRBV3-1 and J usage is TRBJ2-7; 7 nucleotides agree with TRBD1. Looked up from germline, CDR1 is LGHDT and CDR2 is YNNKEL (reference sequence). The CDR3 sequence is 14 residues long. J was trimmed by 3 bases and V by 5 bases; bases with no gene match: 7. CDR3 protein: CASSYTGQSYEQYF. CDR3 nucleotide sequence: TGTGCCAGCAGCTATACGGGACAGAGCTACGAGCAGTACTTC.